This T cell receptor beta chain was sequenced during a study of OX40 agonist ivuxolimab in advanced cancers. The overall study: In this trial design, patients received ivuxolimab intravenously at 0.01 to 10 mg/kg every 2 weeks. Three patients showed partial responses: one hepatocellular carcinoma and two cutaneous melanoma cases.

Study-level points and caveats: Clonal expansion was among the lowest in partial responders at 0.1-3.0 mg/kg, especially CD8+.

This CDR3 comprises 14 residues. The V segment lost 5 bases and the J segment 4 bases; nucleotides outside the gene matches: 10. Per germline, CDR1 SQVTM and CDR2 ANQGSEA. The table came from immunoSEQ multiplex PCR; TCRdb's copy has only in-frame clones and leaves some out. The sample consists of fewer than 75,000 clones, approximately 90% of them appearing once. This clone was observed a few times. Its antigen is undetermined. The sequencing used CD4+ or CD8+ T cells sorted from blood, collected in a trial of the OX40 agonist ivuxolimab. This clonotype originated in an adult with an advanced solid tumor such as melanoma, head and neck, liver or kidney cancer. This chain connects TRBV29-1 to TRBJ1-1; TRBD1 matches at 7 bases. CDR3 protein: CSVLNRQGSTEAFF. CDR3 bases: TGCAGCGTTCTCAACAGACAGGGAAGCACTGAAGCTTTCTTT.